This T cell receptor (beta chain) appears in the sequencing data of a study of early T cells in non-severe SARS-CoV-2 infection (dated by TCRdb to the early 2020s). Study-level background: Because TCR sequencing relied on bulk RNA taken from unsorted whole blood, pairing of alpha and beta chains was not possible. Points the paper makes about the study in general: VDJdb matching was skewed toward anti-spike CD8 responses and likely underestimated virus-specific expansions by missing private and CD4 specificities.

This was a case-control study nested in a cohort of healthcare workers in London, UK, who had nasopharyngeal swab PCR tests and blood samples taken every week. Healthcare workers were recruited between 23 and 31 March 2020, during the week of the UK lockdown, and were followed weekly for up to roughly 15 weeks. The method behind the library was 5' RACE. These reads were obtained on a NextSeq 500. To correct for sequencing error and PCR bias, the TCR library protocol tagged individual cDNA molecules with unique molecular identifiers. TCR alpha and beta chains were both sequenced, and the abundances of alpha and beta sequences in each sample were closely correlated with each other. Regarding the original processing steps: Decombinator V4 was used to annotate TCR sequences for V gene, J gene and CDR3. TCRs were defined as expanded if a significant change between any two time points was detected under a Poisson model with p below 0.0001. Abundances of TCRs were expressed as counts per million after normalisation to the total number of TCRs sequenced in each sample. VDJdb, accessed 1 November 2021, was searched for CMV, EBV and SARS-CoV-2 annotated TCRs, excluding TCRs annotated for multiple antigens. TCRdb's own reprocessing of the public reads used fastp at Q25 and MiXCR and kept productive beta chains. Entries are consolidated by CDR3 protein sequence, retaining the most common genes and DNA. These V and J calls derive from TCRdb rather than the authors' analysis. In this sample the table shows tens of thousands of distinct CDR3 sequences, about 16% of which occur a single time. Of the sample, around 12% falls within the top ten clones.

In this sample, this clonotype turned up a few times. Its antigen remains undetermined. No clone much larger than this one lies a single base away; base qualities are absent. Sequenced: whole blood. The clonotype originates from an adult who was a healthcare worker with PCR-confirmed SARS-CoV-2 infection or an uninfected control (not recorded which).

DNA sequence: TGCGCCAGCAGCTTGGGGGACATGATCACTGAAGCTTTCTTT. Translated, it gives CASSLGDMITEAFF. The chain joins TRBV5-1 to TRBJ1-1; the D gene is perhaps TRBD1, on 6 matching bases. At the junction V is shortened by 0 bases and J by 4 bases, with 10 bases in between. CDR1 SGHRS and CDR2 YFSETQ were looked up in the germline V gene. Including the terminal cysteine and phenylalanine, the CDR3 comprises 14 residues. Only the CDR3 part of the read is kept: 42 bases, read in frame from the first base.